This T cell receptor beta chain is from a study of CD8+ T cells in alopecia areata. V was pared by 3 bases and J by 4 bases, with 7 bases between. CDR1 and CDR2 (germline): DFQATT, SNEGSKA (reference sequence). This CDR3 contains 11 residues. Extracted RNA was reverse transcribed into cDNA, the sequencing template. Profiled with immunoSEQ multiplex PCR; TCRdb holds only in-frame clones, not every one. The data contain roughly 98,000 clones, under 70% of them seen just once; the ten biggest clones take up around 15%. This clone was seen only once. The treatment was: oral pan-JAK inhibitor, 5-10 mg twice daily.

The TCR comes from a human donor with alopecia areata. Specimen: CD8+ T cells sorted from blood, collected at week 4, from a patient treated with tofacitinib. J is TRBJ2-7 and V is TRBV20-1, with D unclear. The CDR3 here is CSASEGYEQYF. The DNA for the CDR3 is TGCAGTGCTAGTGAAGGTTACGAGCAGTACTTC.